Below are 8 T cell receptor beta chains sequenced from a single sample in a study of T cell repertoires in cytomegalovirus infection. A single record per CDR3 protein comes from TCRdb applying MiXCR to the reads. The sample contains 300,000 to 400,000 distinct CDR3 sequences, more than 8% of which appear only once. The sequencing sample was made of PBMCs. Receptors originate from a human donor in good health (CMV status not recorded). Some clones in this sample may be carry-over from other donors' samples.

The CDR3 sequence is CASSLSLVETQYF. CDR3 nucleotides: TGTGCCAGCAGTTTATCGCTCGTAGAGACCCAGTACTTC. The gene calls are TRBV27 and TRBJ2-5; D uncertain. The CDR3 contains 13 residues. Germline V gene data show CDR1 as MNHEY and CDR2 as SMNVEV (reference sequence). V lost 0 bases and J 4 bases, leaving 6 bases between the germline ends.

CDR3 residues: CASSEEDTYNEQFF. The DNA of the CDR3 is TGTGCCAGCAGTGAAGAGGACACCTACAATGAGCAGTTCTTC. The rearrangement joins TRBV2 to TRBJ2-1; perhaps TRBD1 as D (5 bases). CDR1 is SNHLY and CDR2 is FYNNEI in the germline V gene. CDR3 length: 14 residues. The V end lost 1 base, the J end lost 2 bases, and 6 bases lay between the germline ends.

The V call is TRBV19, the J call TRBJ2-5; D may be TRBD1 or TRBD2 (5 bases each). CDR1 and CDR2 (germline): LNHDA, SQIVND (reference sequence). Trimming left V 5 bases short and J 4 bases short, with 23 bases between. There are 17 residues in the CDR3. CDR3: CASSLLYGTGKIETQYF. Written as DNA, the CDR3 is TGTGCCAGTAGTCTCCTATATGGGACGGGGAAGATAGAGACCCAGTACTTC. The full variable domain, rest sourced from reference TRBV19 and TRBJ2-5, is DGGITQSPKYLFRKEGQNVTLSCEQNLNHDAMYWYRQDPGQGLRLIYYSQIVNDFQKGDIAEGYSVSREKKESFPLTVTSAQKNPTAFYLCASSLLYGTGKIETQYFGPGTRLLVL.

This sequence joins TRBV28 and TRBJ1-4; 10 bases agree with TRBD1. This CDR3 contains 18 residues. V shed 5 bases, J shed 8 bases, and the junction held 17 bases outside the gene matches. The germline V gene encodes CDR1 MDHEN and CDR2 SYDVKM. The CDR3 is CASSPRDRGHLTGEKLFF. The CDR3, as DNA: TGTGCCAGCAGTCCCCGGGACAGGGGCCACCTTACGGGCGAAAAACTGTTTTTT.

In its sample, this clonotype was seen many times. This sequence joins TRBV7-2 and TRBJ2-2, with TRBD1 matching 9 bases. V gave up 5 bases and J gave up 5 bases; unmatched junction bases: 9. Germline lookup yields CDR1 SGHTA and CDR2 FQGNSA. This CDR3 has 16 residues. Here the CDR3 reads CASSPGTGSTTGELFF. The DNA for the CDR3 is TGTGCCAGCAGCCCCGGGACAGGGTCGACAACCGGGGAGCTGTTTTTT.

This clonotype has ten or more counts. The junction differs from germline at one of its ends, possibly a read error. The chain is built from TRBV7-2 and TRBJ1-2; D is ambiguous. The germline V gene encodes CDR1 SGHTA and CDR2 FQGNSA. The CDR3 is made up of 12 amino acids. Here the CDR3 reads CASSLAGPGPHF. In nucleotides, the CDR3 is TGTGCCAGCAGCTTAGCTGGACCGGGCCCCCACTTC.

This clonotype was seen more than once but under ten times. The chain carries TRBV4-1 and TRBJ1-1, with TRBD1 matching 7 bases. Germline assignment: CDR1 MGHRA and CDR2 YSYEKL. The J segment lost 4 bases and the V segment lost 1 base, leaving 3 bases of the junction unmatched. The CDR3 extends over 14 amino acids. The CDR3 DNA reads TGCGCCAGCAGCCAAGGCCAGGGGGGCACTGAAGCTTTCTTT. Its translation is CASSQGQGGTEAFF.

This clonotype was seen ten or more times. V gene TRBV7-9 combines with J gene TRBJ2-5; D is possibly TRBD2 (5 bases). The CDR3 extends over 14 amino acids. Trimming removed 1 base at V and 4 bases at J, with 10 bases between. Germline values: CDR1 SEHNR, CDR2 FQNEAQ (reference sequence). CDR3 DNA: TGTGCCAGCAGCTTAGTAGTAGAGGGAGAGACCCAGTACTTC. This sequence encodes CASSLVVEGETQYF.